The 7 T cell receptor beta chains below come from one sample, sequenced in a study of T cell repertoires in cytomegalovirus infection (dated 2019 in TCRdb). The sample's treatment or condition label, in plain terms: in vitro stimulation with specific CMV peptide epitopes to enrich CMV-specific T cells. Their specific antigens are unknown. Sequencing was carried out with an Illumina HiSeq 1500. Clones were called with MiXCR by TCRdb after fastp trimmed the public reads at Q25, and only in-frame beta chains were retained. Identical CDR3 protein sequences are pooled into one entry, listed with their most common genes and DNA. The sample table contains about 770,000 distinct CDR3 sequences; only one count was recorded for 25% to 30% of them. The ten largest clones capture around 14% of the sample. This sample comprised cultured CD8+ T cells from PBMCs, obtained from culture after CMV antigen stimulation. The receptors were sampled from a human donor in good health (CMV status not recorded). Some clones in this sample may be carry-over from other donors' samples.

The chain carries TRBV7-6 and TRBJ2-7, with 10 nucleotides matching TRBD2. The germline CDR1 and CDR2 sequences are SGHVS and FNYEAQ. With 5 bases clipped from V and 4 bases from J, the junction kept 14 bases outside the gene matches. There are 17 residues in the CDR3. The CDR3 protein is CASSDRASGGPRYEQYF. The CDR3 DNA reads as TGTGCCAGCAGCGACCGGGCTAGCGGGGGCCCTCGGTACGAGCAGTACTTC.

This clonotype was recorded at least ten times. V usage is TRBV7-2 and J usage is TRBJ2-2; D is possibly TRBD1 (6 bases). CDR1 and CDR2 (germline): SGHTA, FQGNSA. The V gene lost 5 bases and the J gene lost 4 bases, with 17 bases spanning the gap. CDR3 size: 16 residues. This chain's CDR3 is CASSPLRQVSTGELFF. CDR3 DNA: TGTGCCAGCAGCCCCCTTAGACAGGTCTCCACCGGGGAGCTGTTTTTT.

This clonotype was counted many times. The CDR3 DNA reads as TGCGCCAGCAGCCAAGGACACACTAACTATGGCTACACCTTC. It is translated as CASSQGHTNYGYTF. The V call is TRBV5-1, the J call TRBJ1-2; a possible D gene is TRBD1 (5 bases). The germline V gene encodes CDR1 SGHRS and CDR2 YFSETQ. This CDR3 region has 14 residues. V was clipped by 4 bases and J by 0 bases, with 10 bases between them.

The chain is built from TRBV12-3 or TRBV12-4 and TRBJ1-4; D ambiguous. V was trimmed by 10 bases and J by 4 bases, leaving 13 bases between them. The length of the CDR3 is 13 residues. CDR3 protein: CAIPDGINEKLFF. CDR3 DNA sequence: TGTGCCATCCCGGACGGAATTAATGAAAAACTGTTTTTT.

J is TRBJ2-1 and V is TRBV7-2, with D uncertain. The V gene lost 0 bases and the J gene lost 6 bases, with 12 bases spanning the gap. From germline, CDR1 is SGHTA and CDR2 FQGNSA. The CDR3 is 15 residues long. The CDR3 bases are TGTGCCAGCAGCTTAGCGCGGCCCCCCGGCAATGAGCAGTTCTTC. Residues: CASSLARPPGNEQFF.

The table lists this clonotype with a few counts. The rearrangement joins TRBV20-1 to TRBJ2-3; TRBD2 aligns across 7 bases. CDR1 is DFQATT, CDR2 SNEGSKA, per germline (reference sequence). The trim removed 3 bases at V and 2 bases at J, leaving 11 bases unmatched. The CDR3 spans 16 residues. The DNA for the CDR3 is TGCAGTGCTAGGCCCCGGACTAGTTCCCTCACAGATACGCAGTATTTT. Amino acid sequence: CSARPRTSSLTDTQYF.

The sample holds a few counts of this clonotype. The chain links TRBV9 to TRBJ2-2; D not certain. Germline V gives CDR1 SGDLS, CDR2 YYNGEE. The V gene lost 2 bases and the J gene lost 1 base, with 21 bases spanning the gap. The CDR3 contains 19 residues. The CDR3 protein is CASSVNIDGKRENTGELFF. DNA for the CDR3: TGTGCCAGCAGCGTTAACATCGACGGAAAAAGGGAGAACACCGGGGAGCTGTTTTTT.